The text below deals with one T cell receptor beta chain. No antigen is known for it. Base qualities are not recorded, but no much larger clone differs from it by a single base. Using the deep immunoSEQ assay, multiplex PCR amplified TCR CDR3 regions from genomic DNA. For each cell subset, the extracted genomic DNA was distributed evenly across all wells of several immunoSEQ 96-well plates, and each plate served as one replicate. For sorted subsets, approximately 210 ng of genomic DNA, equivalent to 30,000 or so T cell genomes, went into each replicate PCR. Purified libraries were quantified with a Qubit 3.0 fluorometer, sized on a Bioanalyzer 2100, and re-quantified with the KAPA Library Quantification kit. Every immunoSEQ 96-well plate was sequenced on a separate single-read 150-cycle Illumina NextSeq 550 flow cell. Per the original workflow: Because only junctional sequences without quality scores were contained in the immunoSEQ output, filtering matching that applied to full-length reads could not be performed. Sequences were annotated with PyIR, a Python wrapper for IgBLAST v1.9, and V/J genes and CDR3 were assigned using IMGT germline references. Reads with weak V/J assignments (E-value above 1e-6), missing CDR3, stop codons, out-of-frame junctions, or ambiguous translated residues were removed. V3J clonotypes were defined as sequences sharing an identical inferred V gene, J gene, and CDR3 amino acid sequence. Percentage overlap between repertoires was computed as shared unique clonotypes divided by the size of the smaller repertoire. Richness of each repertoire was evaluated using RTK rarefaction, the Chao1 estimator, and Recon v2.1 estimates of unobserved clonotypes. For all TCRbeta clonotypes obtained by the gDNA method from several donors, generation probabilities were computed with OLGA. TCRdb stores this immuneACCESS table with in-frame sequences only. Part of the clones is absent; in the studies checked, under half of the shortfall reflects unresolved V genes, and no reason is known for the rest. V and J calls plus clone size are reproduced from that table; the DNA served to infer D and trimming. The sample table holds about 110,000 clones, of which 68% were seen once. The ten top clones hold roughly 22% of the sample.

This entry is derived from a study of shared clonotypes between healthy human individuals (TCRdb year 2020). About the study as a whole: The cohort included three men and a couple of women between 18 and 49 years of age. The study deeply sequenced blood TCR repertoires of several healthy adults to estimate repertoire size and the extent of clonotype sharing between individuals. For each donor, three plates each were used for CD4 naive and CD4 memory, two plates were used for CD8 naive, and one plate was used for CD8 memory. To increase sequencing depth and limit assay-specific biases, TCR repertoire library preparation and sequencing were carried out by different laboratories using diverse techniques. Each donor's leukapheresis produced roughly between roughly 0.85 and 9.5 billion PBMCs. Overall study outcomes, separate from this receptor: Across four donors, roughly 5.4% of naive CD4, roughly 3.3% of naive CD8, approximately 2.5% of memory CD4, and approximately 0.42% of memory CD8 clonotypes were shared. Because the study included a small number of donors, the genetic and exposure-history diversity represented was limited. Sampling was limited to blood, and TCR repertoires in tissue likely differ from TCR repertoires in blood. Larger estimated clonotype richness was generally found for naive subsets than for memory subsets. Compared with non-shared clonotypes, the clonotypes found in all four sorted-subset donors had higher generation probabilities. Even with the large sequencing depth, rarefaction of the sorted-subset datasets indicated that sequencing was incomplete. Based on pairwise subsampling, the degree of clonotype sharing among donors was expected to be affected by sequencing depth.

Donors were healthy HIV-negative adults with no recently reported acute infections or vaccinations. Only Caucasian adults living in Nashville, Tennessee, USA were represented among the donors. CD8 memory samples combined magnetically selected CD45RO+ cells with CCR7-negative CD45RA+ effector memory (TemRA) cells. Blood was obtained by leukapheresis, after which PBMCs were separated by Ficoll-Histopaque density gradient centrifugation and cryopreserved in liquid nitrogen vapor phase. Analytical flow cytometry was used to check the purity and quantity of each magnetically sorted T cell population. Genomic DNA was isolated from each sorted fraction and quantified by UV absorbance on a Nanodrop 2000c. From the cysteine up to the phenylalanine, the CDR3 has a length of 15 residues. The CDR3 DNA has 45 bases and is translated from base 1. The germline V gene supplies CDR1 LGHNA and CDR2 YNFKEQ. Ends trimmed: V by 0 bases, J by 3 bases; bases unmatched to a gene: 2.

Specimen: memory CD8+ T cells sorted from blood. The cell subset or site label for this specimen denotes: CD45RO+ cells pooled with CCR7-negative TemRA cells. Recombination joined TRBV4-2 with TRBJ2-1; 7 middle bases align to TRBD1. The sequence derives from a woman under 40 in good health. CDR3 region: CASSQEGQNYNEQFF. Here is the DNA: TGTGCCAGCAGCCAAGAGGGACAGAACTACAATGAGCAGTTCTTC.